This passage covers 28 T cell receptor beta chains from one sample sequenced in a study of blood T cell repertoires in COVID-19. This table comes from immunoSEQ multiplex PCR, and its TCRdb copy is limited to in-frame clones, with some not included. The profile shows around 100,000 clones, around 90% of them singletons. The specimen sequenced was peripheral blood. Receptor source: an older woman with acute or convalescent COVID-19.

This sequence joins TRBV19 and TRBJ2-3; TRBD2 matches at 15 bases. The CDR3 has 18 amino acids. CDR1 and CDR2 from the germline V gene are LNHDA and SQIVND (reference sequence). V shed 5 bases and J 1 base; nucleotides not matched to a gene: 7. DNA for the CDR3: TGTGCCAGTAGTGGACTAGCGGGGGGGACGTACGGCACAGATACGCAGTATTTT. Amino acids: CASSGLAGGTYGTDTQYF.

The chain is built from TRBV18 and TRBJ2-7; tentatively, D is TRBD2 (6 bases). Germline CDR1 and CDR2: KGHSH and LQKENI. The CDR3 length is 14 residues. Trimming cost V 3 bases and J 0 bases, with 9 bases left between them. This CDR3 is CASSPRDGSYEQYF. CDR3 nucleotides: TGTGCCAGCTCACCGCGGGACGGCTCCTACGAGCAGTACTTC.

The chain combines TRBV19 with TRBJ1-2; 10 positions agree with TRBD1. V lost 5 bases and J lost 3; bases outside the gene matches: 6. CDR1 and CDR2 from the germline V gene are LNHDA and SQIVND (reference sequence). CDR3 length equals 15 residues. The CDR3 here is CASSATGGWDYGYTF. The CDR3 nucleotides are TGTGCCAGTAGTGCGACAGGGGGCTGGGACTATGGCTACACCTTC.

V gene TRBV6-5 combines with J gene TRBJ1-5; D unclear. Germline CDR1 is MNHEY and CDR2 is SVGAGI. The CDR3 length is 12 residues. Trimming took off 6 bases at V and 1 base at J, with 4 bases between the two ends. CDR3 nucleotide sequence: TGTGCCAGCAGCGAGAGCAATCAGCCCCAGCATTTT. This translates into CASSESNQPQHF.

The chain links TRBV7-3 to TRBJ2-3; TRBD2 aligns across 8 bases. Trimming at V came to 0 bases and at J to 4 bases, leaving 3 bases not matched to a gene. Germline CDR1 and CDR2: SGHTA and FQGTGA. The CDR3 runs to 15 residues. The CDR3 protein is CASSLTAGEADTQYF. DNA for the CDR3: TGTGCCAGCAGCTTAACAGCGGGAGAGGCAGATACGCAGTATTTT. Complete variable domain (other parts from reference TRBV7-3 and TRBJ2-3): GAGVSQTPSNKVTEKGKYVELRCDPISGHTALYWYRQSLGQGPEFLIYFQGTGAADDSGLPNDRFFAVRPEGSVSTLKIQRTERGDSAVYLCASSLTAGEADTQYFGPGTRLTVL.

The chain links TRBV6-7 to TRBJ2-1; 9 bases are a match to TRBD1. TRBV6-7 carries the ORF label, with uncertain function. This CDR3 is 17 amino acids long. With 7 bases clipped from V and 6 bases from J, the junction kept 16 bases outside the gene matches. The CDR3 loop reads CASTSSPGTGLINEQFF. The CDR3 DNA follows: TGTGCCAGCACCAGTAGCCCCGGGACAGGGCTCATCAATGAGCAGTTCTTC.

The genes are TRBV15 and TRBJ1-5; D perhaps matches TRBD1 (5 bases). The CDR3 sequence is 15 residues long. The V gene's germline CDR1 is LNHNV and CDR2 YYDKDF (reference sequence). V was shortened by 0 bases and J by 7 bases, with 13 bases between the two germline ends. The CDR3 spells CATSRDRGFGQPQHF. The CDR3 DNA is TGTGCCACCAGCAGAGATCGGGGGTTTGGCCAGCCCCAGCATTTT.

The CDR3 is CATSDPWTSGGRNEQFF. CDR3 nucleotide sequence: TGTGCCACCAGTGATCCATGGACTAGCGGGGGACGGAATGAGCAGTTCTTC. V gene TRBV24-1 combines with J gene TRBJ2-1, with TRBD2 matching 13 bases. This CDR3 region has 17 residues. Germline trimming cut 3 bases from V and 7 bases from J; bases unmatched to any gene: 8. Germline lookup yields CDR1 KGHDR and CDR2 SFDVKD.

The chain employs TRBV29-1 and TRBJ1-1, with D maybe TRBD1 (6 bases). The CDR3 runs 13 residues. Germline loops: CDR1 SQVTM, CDR2 ANQGSEA. V was cut by 7 bases and J by 0 bases, with 12 bases left in between. The DNA for the CDR3 is TGCAGCGGAGGACAGTCATTGAACACTGAAGCTTTCTTT. Translating gives CSGGQSLNTEAFF. The entire variable domain, with the rest obtained from reference TRBV29-1 and TRBJ1-1, is as follows: SAVISQKPSRDICQRGTSLTIQCQVDSQVTMMFWYRQQPGQSLTLIATANQGSEATYESGFVIDKFPISRPNLTFSTLTVSNMSPEDSSIYLCSGGQSLNTEAFFGQGTRLTVV.

This chain links TRBV13 with TRBJ1-3; no clear D gene. Germline V gene data show CDR1 as PRHDT and CDR2 as FYEKMQ (reference sequence). The CDR3 runs to 15 residues. Trimming removed 2 bases at V and 0 bases at J, with 8 bases between. CDR3 DNA: TGTGCCAGCAGCTTAACAGTCTACTCTGGAAACACCATATATTTT. Translating it yields CASSLTVYSGNTIYF. The full variable domain, rest sourced from reference TRBV13 and TRBJ1-3, is AAGVIQSPRHLIKEKRETATLKCYPIPRHDTVYWYQQGPGQDPQFLISFYEKMQSDKGSIPDRFSAQQFSDYHSELNMSSLELGDSALYFCASSLTVYSGNTIYFGEGSWLTVV.

The chain employs TRBV2 and TRBJ2-3; 8 positions agree with TRBD1. In germline, CDR1 is SNHLY, CDR2 FYNNEI. This CDR3 comprises 16 residues. V trimming: 6 bases; J trimming: 0 bases; junction bases outside the gene matches: 8. This CDR3 is CASSLPGQDSTDTQYF. DNA of the CDR3: TGTGCCAGCAGCCTACCGGGACAGGACAGCACAGATACGCAGTATTTT.

The chain has TRBV11-2 and TRBJ1-5; a weak D match, TRBD1 (5 bases). Germline loops: CDR1 SGHAT, CDR2 FQNNGV. The CDR3 covers 18 residues. V shed 2 bases and J shed 2 bases, with 19 bases lying between them. The CDR3 DNA sequence: TGTGCCAGCAGCTTATATGGTTCAACGGGGGTTGGCAATCAGCCCCAGCATTTT. Translating gives CASSLYGSTGVGNQPQHF.

The rearrangement links TRBV11-1 to TRBJ1-2, with TRBD1 matching 9 bases. CDR1 and CDR2 from the germline V gene are SGHAT and FQDESV (reference sequence). The CDR3 is 14 amino acids. Trimming at V came to 5 bases and at J to 6 bases, leaving 7 bases not matched to a gene. The CDR3 region is CASSKAGTGNGYTF. CDR3 in DNA: TGTGCCAGCAGCAAAGCCGGGACAGGGAATGGCTACACCTTC.

The genes are TRBV15 and TRBJ1-1; D ambiguous. V lost 0 bases and J lost 2, with 13 bases in between. In germline, CDR1 is LNHNV, CDR2 YYDKDF (reference sequence). This CDR3 contains 16 residues. The DNA of the CDR3 is TGTGCCACCAGCAGAGAAGGCCCCGGGAAAAACACTGAAGCTTTCTTT. As protein: CATSREGPGKNTEAFF.

The chain carries TRBV25-1 and TRBJ1-4; D unresolved. Trimming left V 6 bases short and J 4 bases short, with 9 bases between. The germline V gene encodes CDR1 MGHDK and CDR2 SYGVNS. This CDR3 comprises 13 residues. The CDR3 is CASRGTDNEKLFF. The CDR3 DNA reads TGTGCCAGCAGGGGTACAGATAATGAAAAACTGTTTTTT.

The genes are TRBV19 and TRBJ2-2, with TRBD1 matching 8 bases. CDR3 length equals 16 residues. The V segment lost 4 bases and the J segment 0 bases; nucleotides outside the gene matches: 4. Germline loops: CDR1 LNHDA, CDR2 SQIVND (reference sequence). CDR3 in amino acids: CASSRRTGSNTGELFF. The CDR3 bases are TGTGCCAGTAGTAGAAGGACAGGGTCGAACACCGGGGAGCTGTTTTTT. Full variable domain (missing parts from reference TRBV19 and TRBJ2-2): DGGITQSPKYLFRKEGQNVTLSCEQNLNHDAMYWYRQDPGQGLRLIYYSQIVNDFQKGDIAEGYSVSREKKESFPLTVTSAQKNPTAFYLCASSRRTGSNTGELFFGEGSRLTVL.

This chain joins TRBV27 and TRBJ1-1, with D possibly being TRBD1 (6 bases). This CDR3 contains 14 residues. The germline V gene encodes CDR1 MNHEY and CDR2 SMNVEV (reference sequence). V lost 2 bases, J lost 10 bases, and 17 bases lay in between. In nucleotides, the CDR3 is TGTGCCAGCAGTTTACACTCTCCAGGGGAAGGAGCTTTCTTT. It yields the protein CASSLHSPGEGAFF.

The chain recombines TRBV29-1 with TRBJ2-1, with 7 bases aligning to TRBD2. The CDR3 has 13 amino acids. V lost 7 bases, J lost 6 bases, and 9 bases stayed unmatched. Germline V gene data show CDR1 as SQVTM and CDR2 as ANQGSEA. This CDR3 reads CSGFDLAGNEQFF. The CDR3 DNA sequence: TGCAGCGGCTTTGACTTAGCGGGCAATGAGCAGTTCTTC.

The chain is built from TRBV5-1 and TRBJ1-2; D unresolved. The CDR3 has 14 residues. Trimming removed 0 bases at V and 5 bases at J, with 11 bases between. Germline CDR1 SGHRS, CDR2 YFSETQ. CDR3 DNA: TGCGCCAGCAGCTTGGCTACCTCGGGTTATGGCTACACCTTC. It translates to CASSLATSGYGYTF.

The DNA for the CDR3 is TGTGCCAGCACCACAGGGTTGGATTCACCCCTCCACTTT. Its translation is CASTTGLDSPLHF. The genes are TRBV12-3 or TRBV12-4 and TRBJ1-6, with D possibly TRBD1 on 6 matching bases. Trimming took 7 bases from V and 8 from J, leaving 12 bases between them. The CDR3 has 13 amino acids.

This clone showed up just once. The chain carries TRBV9 and TRBJ1-5; no definite D call. CDR3 size: 19 residues. V was cut by 0 bases and J by 2 bases, with 21 bases left in between. CDR1 and CDR2 (germline): SGDLS, YYNGEE. The CDR3 reads CASSVALGRVLIGNQPQHF. CDR3 in DNA: TGTGCCAGCAGCGTAGCTCTAGGGAGGGTATTGATTGGCAATCAGCCCCAGCATTTT.

Here the CDR3 reads CSASTGTSGGYNEQFF. CDR3 nucleotides: TGCAGTGCTAGTACCGGGACTAGCGGGGGCTACAATGAGCAGTTCTTC. The chain has TRBV20-1 and TRBJ2-1; TRBD2 aligns across 14 bases. The length of the CDR3 is 16 residues. V was clipped by 3 bases and J by 3 bases; unmatched bases: 4. CDR1 and CDR2 from the germline V gene are DFQATT and SNEGSKA (reference sequence).

V is TRBV14 and J is TRBJ1-4, with D possibly TRBD1 on 5 matching bases. Trimming left V 0 bases short and J 8 bases short, with 13 bases between. Looked up from germline, CDR1 is SGHDN and CDR2 is FVKESK. The CDR3 runs to 15 residues. CDR3: CASSQDQGIGEKLFF. The DNA for the CDR3 is TGTGCCAGCAGCCAAGACCAGGGCATTGGAGAAAAACTGTTTTTT.

The chain carries TRBV2 and TRBJ2-1; D is perhaps TRBD2 (5 bases). Trimming removed 5 bases from V and 8 bases from J, with 13 bases in between. The CDR3 runs to 13 residues. Germline V gives CDR1 SNHLY, CDR2 FYNNEI. The CDR3 reads CASSFSMGDEQFF. CDR3 DNA: TGTGCCAGCAGTTTTTCTATGGGAGATGAGCAGTTCTTC.

V gene TRBV18 combines with J gene TRBJ1-5; 7 positions agree with TRBD1. Germline CDR1 and CDR2: KGHSH and LQKENI. The CDR3 has 14 residues. V shed 3 bases, J shed 4 bases, and the junction held 3 bases outside the gene matches. The CDR3 is CASSPDRRNQPQHF. CDR3 DNA: TGTGCCAGCTCACCGGACAGGAGGAATCAGCCCCAGCATTTT.

V is TRBV2 and J is TRBJ2-2; possibly TRBD2 for D (5 bases). This CDR3 is built from 13 residues. V was trimmed by 6 bases and J by 4 bases, leaving 9 bases between them. Germline-derived CDR1 and CDR2 are SNHLY and FYNNEI. CDR3 DNA sequence: TGTGCCAGCAGACTAGAGGGCACCGGGGAGCTGTTTTTT. This encodes CASRLEGTGELFF.

This clone was observed once. V usage is TRBV10-3 and J usage is TRBJ2-3; D possibly corresponds to TRBD1 (6 bases). From germline, CDR1 is ENHRY and CDR2 SYGVKD. This CDR3 region has 15 residues. V lost 4 bases, J lost 1 base, and 12 bases lay in between. This CDR3 is CAISGQGPGTDTQYF. CDR3 nucleotide sequence: TGTGCCATCAGTGGTCAGGGGCCCGGCACAGATACGCAGTATTTT.

This chain joins TRBV5-1 and TRBJ1-2; perhaps TRBD1 as D (6 bases). Between the trimmed V and J ends, which lost 2 bases and 1 base, there was a span of 9 bases. Germline CDR1 and CDR2: SGHRS and YFSETQ. The CDR3 is 14 amino acids. Written as DNA, the CDR3 is TGCGCCAGCAGCTTTTGGGACAATAACTATGGCTACACCTTC. This sequence encodes CASSFWDNNYGYTF.